These T cell receptor beta chains were read from a single sample in a study of T cell repertoires in cytomegalovirus infection. TCRdb re-derived calls from the reads in MiXCR, one entry per CDR3 protein. The table has around 290,000 distinct CDR3 sequences, under 30% seen once. The sequenced sample was PBMCs. All receptors come from a human donor in good health (CMV status not recorded). Some clones in this sample may be carry-over from other donors' samples. Each CDR3 is given without its conserved first and last residue. D genes are given only for firm matches.

D	V	J	CDR3
TRBD1	TRBV4-1	TRBJ1-2	ASSRDREFGYT
TRBD1	TRBV20-1	TRBJ2-1	SGSQGVNEQF
-	TRBV7-2	TRBJ1-3	ASGTFSGNTIY
TRBD1	TRBV7-9	TRBJ2-5	ASSLGQTGDLYQETQY
-	TRBV6-2/TRBV6-3	TRBJ2-1	ASSLSVSYNEQF
TRBD2	TRBV5-1	TRBJ2-1	ASSFGGNSYNEQF
TRBD2	TRBV6-1	TRBJ2-1	ASSVEGLAGVGSYNEQF
TRBD2	TRBV7-2	TRBJ2-3	ASSVRTSGRTDTQY
-	TRBV7-2	TRBJ2-3	ASSPQGPFSWTDTQY
-	TRBV27	TRBJ1-1	ASSSSRGTEAF
TRBD1	TRBV7-2	TRBJ2-7	ASSSLRDRAIYEQY
-	TRBV20-1	TRBJ1-2	SARSEGGIGYT
-	TRBV6-2/TRBV6-3	TRBJ1-5	ASSYYNQPQH
TRBD2	TRBV7-8	TRBJ2-7	ASSLARLAGAYEQY
TRBD1	TRBV19	TRBJ2-4	ATRDRATSKNIQY
-	TRBV7-2	TRBJ2-7	ASSLAQGPYEQY
-	TRBV4-1	TRBJ1-5	ASSQDLGEGRSNQPQH
TRBD1	TRBV7-9	TRBJ1-2	ASSPGQNYGYT
-	TRBV7-2	TRBJ2-7	ASSPVDYYEQY
TRBD1	TRBV28	TRBJ1-1	ASRDWDRGNTEAF
TRBD1	TRBV7-8	TRBJ2-1	ASSLKIGTGVNEQF
-	TRBV15	TRBJ1-1	ATSPPNTEAF
-	TRBV10-3	TRBJ1-5	AISGDLGQPQH
-	TRBV30	TRBJ2-1	AWSVRGGLSNEQF
-	TRBV7-2	TRBJ1-2	ASQANPNYGYT
-	TRBV2	TRBJ2-1	ASSEIQTEQF
TRBD2	TRBV20-1	TRBJ2-3	SAGLAGGTDTQY
-	TRBV19	TRBJ1-5	ASSIFNQPQH
-	TRBV28	TRBJ1-5	ASRGVTSNQPQH
-	TRBV29-1	TRBJ2-7	SVVPGKGIYEQY
TRBD1	TRBV5-6	TRBJ1-1	ASSSPWDRGPRAF
-	TRBV28	TRBJ2-4	ASSFRSSKNIQY
-	TRBV28	TRBJ2-2	ASTSAILNTGELF
TRBD2	TRBV7-2	TRBJ2-1	ASSGRGSGVYNEQF
TRBD1	TRBV7-2	TRBJ2-5	ASSSSGGETQY
-	TRBV7-9	TRBJ1-4	ASSLMFRGGEEKLF
-	TRBV28	TRBJ1-1	ASSPPVGPANQAF
-	TRBV19	TRBJ1-2	ASRQGGLLNYGYT
-	TRBV28	TRBJ2-1	ASSFYTEQF
-	TRBV6-1	TRBJ2-7	ASSEAGQLSYEQY